This T cell receptor (beta chain) stems from a study of shared clonotypes between healthy human individuals. Both subsets, CD45RA+ naive and CD45RA-negative memory, were split from the CD4+ cells. Germline CDR1 is MNHNS and CDR2 is SASEGT. This CDR3 has 13 amino acids. Losses at the gene ends were 10 bases for V and 3 bases for J; bases not matched to a gene: 6. The data were produced by immunoSEQ multiplex PCR, yet TCRdb's version contains in-frame clones alone and is incomplete. The sample carries around 990,000 clones, 60% to 80% recorded once. This sequence joins TRBV6-1 and TRBJ2-7; 10 nucleotides match TRBD1. Sequenced material: memory CD4+ T cells from PBMCs. The subset denotes: CD45RA-negative fraction. The receptor's source is a man between 18 and 29 years old in good health. Some clones in this sample may be carry-over from other donors' samples. CDR3 region: CATTGTGVYEQYF. Here the CDR3 DNA reads TGTGCCACGACCGGGACAGGGGTCTACGAGCAGTACTTC.